The clone carrying this T cell receptor (beta chain) was seen more than once but under ten times. The antigen is undetermined. The authors reverse transcribed all of the isolated RNA, so sequencing captured expressed TCRB transcripts. Sequenced by immunoSEQ multiplex PCR; TCRdb stores in-frame clones only, minus some. The sample records 600,000 or so clones, over 13% being singletons. The source of the sample is a study of beta chain features in type 1 diabetes. For the study at large: No patient-donor differences in age, gender, total cells or subset yield. Summed over all samples, the examined sorted cells came to fewer than 120,000,000. Findings and limits, study-wide: All four CD4+ subsets of Type 1 diabetes patients contained TCRB CDR3s that were moderately but significantly shorter.

The TCR sequence derives from a man aged 18 to 29 with type 1 diabetes. The specimen was naive CD4+ T cells from blood.

CDR3 sequence reads: CASSLAGTSGNEQFF. Here the CDR3 DNA reads TGTGCCAGCAGCTTGGCCGGGACTAGCGGTAATGAGCAGTTCTTC. This chain links TRBV5-4 with TRBJ2-1; 11 bases are shared with TRBD2. The germline CDR1 and CDR2 sequences are SGHNT and YYREEE (reference sequence). The CDR3 is 15 residues long. Trimming took 0 bases from V and 7 from J; bases not matched to a gene: 3. Full variable domain (missing parts from reference TRBV5-4 and TRBJ2-1): ETGVTQSPTHLIKTRGQQVTLRCSSQSGHNTVSWYQQALGQGPQFIFQYYREEENGRGNFPPRFSGLQFPNYSSELNVNALELDDSALYLCASSLAGTSGNEQFFGPGTRLTVL.